Included here is one T cell receptor (beta chain) sequence, with context. Its matching antigen is unknown. This entry comes from a study of vaccination and CD4 T cells after COVID-19. The Oncomine TCR Beta short-read assay sequenced DNA from cultured CD4+ T cells. Researchers extracted genomic DNA from CD4+ T cells that had been cultured. TCRdb ran MiXCR on the PCR reads and lists one entry per CDR3 protein. Among approximately 4,900 distinct CDR3 sequences listed, 35% to 45% were seen once. Noted treatment: approximately 11-day PBMC culture with coronavirus spike peptide pools or control peptides (ViraFEST assay). During the years 2011-2018, before the COVID-19 pandemic, the unexposed donor's CD4+ T cells were collected. ViraFEST enlarged antigen-specific T cell populations with peptide pools and afterwards sequenced TCRs. V was pared by 3 bases and J by 1 base, with 9 bases of the junction left unmatched. CDR1 and CDR2 (germline): SGHDT, YYEEEE. The CDR3 length is 17 residues.

The V gene is TRBV5-6, the J gene TRBJ1-5, with TRBD1 matching 8 bases. The sequence derives from a human donor in good health. The sequencing input was CD4+ T cells from blood, cultured in vitro. The CDR3 loop is CASSSGQALGSNQPQHF. CDR3 DNA sequence: TGTGCCAGCAGCTCGGGACAGGCTTTGGGGAGCAATCAGCCCCAGCATTTT.